This entry lists 30 T cell receptor beta chains sequenced from one sample in a study of blood T cell repertoires in COVID-19. Here immunoSEQ multiplex PCR was the method, and the copy in TCRdb shows in-frame clones only, minus some. Counted here are about 200,000 clones, less than 90% occurring once; the ten biggest clones make up roughly 2%. Sequencing used peripheral blood. Receptors originate from a man aged 40-55 years with active or convalescent COVID-19.

The gene calls are TRBV19 and TRBJ1-1; unclear D gene. CDR1 LNHDA and CDR2 SQIVND come from the germline V gene (reference sequence). The ends were cut back, 5 bases at V and 2 bases at J, with 9 bases in the middle. The CDR3 runs to 13 residues. The CDR3 region has the DNA TGTGCCAGTAGTGTGAGGGAAAACACTGAAGCTTTCTTT. This sequence encodes CASSVRENTEAFF. Full variable domain (outside the CDR3, taken from reference TRBV19 and TRBJ1-1): DGGITQSPKYLFRKEGQNVTLSCEQNLNHDAMYWYRQDPGQGLRLIYYSQIVNDFQKGDIAEGYSVSREKKESFPLTVTSAQKNPTAFYLCASSVRENTEAFFGQGTRLTVV.

This rearrangement joins TRBV4-1 to TRBJ2-7; weak D call: TRBD1 (5 bases). Trimming cost V 0 bases and J 2 bases, with 8 bases left between them. The CDR3 length is 14 residues. Germline-derived CDR1 and CDR2 are MGHRA and YSYEKL. CDR3 sequence reads: CASSQDRVAYEQYF. CDR3 DNA: TGCGCCAGCAGCCAAGACAGGGTGGCCTACGAGCAGTACTTC.

Points on this clone: The same CDR3 also results from other DNA sequences found in this sample. The V gene is TRBV5-1, the J gene TRBJ2-7; a weak D match, TRBD1 (6 bases). The CDR3 contains 13 residues. Germline CDR1 is SGHRS and CDR2 is YFSETQ. V was pared by 5 bases and J by 4 bases, with 13 bases between. This CDR3 is CASSLGAGYEQYF. CDR3 sequence (DNA): TGCGCCAGCAGTCTGGGGGCTGGGTACGAGCAGTACTTC.

This rearrangement joins TRBV4-1 to TRBJ2-1, with 10 bases that match TRBD2. The CDR3 has 15 amino acids. The junction had 7 bases not matched to a gene; V was cut back by 1 base and J by 10 bases. The V gene's germline CDR1 is MGHRA and CDR2 YSYEKL. CDR3 sequence: CASSQALAGVLEQFF. In nucleotides, the CDR3 is TGCGCCAGCAGCCAAGCCCTAGCGGGAGTACTGGAGCAGTTCTTC.

There are a few counts of this clone. This chain uses TRBV3-1 (or the pseudogene TRBV3-2) with TRBJ2-7, with 9 bases lining up with TRBD1. The germline gives CDR1 LGHDT, CDR2 YNNKEL (reference sequence). CDR3 length equals 15 residues. The junction had 9 bases not matched to a gene; V was cut back by 4 bases and J by 5 bases. The CDR3 sequence is CASSRRGQGIHEQYF. CDR3 nucleotides: TGTGCCAGCAGCCGCCGGGGACAGGGTATCCACGAGCAGTACTTC.

V gene TRBV5-8 combines with J gene TRBJ1-2; 8 nucleotides agree with TRBD1. Germline values: CDR1 SGHTS, CDR2 YDEGEE. With V trimmed by 2 bases and J by 10 bases, 7 bases remained unmatched. The CDR3 consists of 13 residues. The CDR3 loop is CASSLGQGSAYTF. In DNA, the CDR3 is TGTGCCAGCAGCTTAGGACAGGGTAGTGCCTACACCTTC.

V usage is TRBV5-6 and J usage is TRBJ2-1, with TRBD1 matching over 9 bases. V lost 3 bases to trimming and J lost 4 bases; unmatched junction nucleotides: 5. The CDR3 loop spans 15 amino acids. Germline CDR1 SGHDT, CDR2 YYEEEE. The CDR3 loop reads CASSWQDRGYNEQFF. CDR3 DNA sequence: TGTGCCAGCAGCTGGCAGGACAGGGGTTACAATGAGCAGTTCTTC.

The chain carries TRBV18 and TRBJ2-7; possibly TRBD1 for D (5 bases). CDR3 length: 16 amino acids. The germline CDR1 and CDR2 sequences are KGHSH and LQKENI. Trimming pared 0 bases from V and 4 bases from J, leaving 16 bases between. The CDR3 sequence: CASSPPFETVSYEQYF. The CDR3 bases are TGTGCCAGCTCACCACCGTTCGAGACAGTGAGTTACGAGCAGTACTTC.

V gene TRBV28 combines with J gene TRBJ2-3; the D gene is possibly TRBD1 (5 bases). CDR1 and CDR2 from the germline V gene are MDHEN and SYDVKM. With 3 bases removed from V and 8 bases from J, the gap between germline ends came to 12 bases. CDR3 length: 13 residues. CDR3 DNA: TGTGCCAGCAGTTTGCAGGGCGTCGTTACGCAGTATTTT. This gives the protein CASSLQGVVTQYF.

The chain combines TRBV13 with TRBJ1-1; TRBD1 matches 7 bases. This CDR3 is built from 17 residues. V shed 7 bases and J 4 bases; nucleotides not matched to a gene: 18. Germline assignment: CDR1 PRHDT and CDR2 FYEKMQ (reference sequence). This CDR3 reads CASTERQGGFTGTEAFF. CDR3 DNA sequence: TGTGCCAGCACGGAGAGACAGGGCGGTTTTACAGGCACTGAAGCTTTCTTT.

This clone was recorded only once. The V and J genes are TRBV14 and TRBJ1-1; 8 nucleotides align to TRBD1. From germline, CDR1 is SGHDN and CDR2 FVKESK. V was pared by 3 bases and J by 5 bases, with 5 bases of the junction left unmatched. The CDR3 length is 14 residues. Written as DNA, the CDR3 is TGTGCCAGCAGCCACCTTGGGACAGGAACTGAAGCTTTCTTT. Its translation is CASSHLGTGTEAFF.

The rearrangement links TRBV5-1 to TRBJ1-2; 10 bases fit TRBD1. Germline V CDR1 and CDR2: SGHRS, YFSETQ. CDR3 length: 15 amino acids. V gave up 4 bases and J gave up 8 bases; unmatched junction bases: 11. The CDR3 sequence is CASSPTGGSQYGYTF. The CDR3 nucleotides read TGCGCCAGCAGCCCGACAGGGGGCTCGCAGTACGGCTACACCTTC.

V gene TRBV18 combines with J gene TRBJ1-3; TRBD1 matches at 8 bases. The CDR3 totals 16 residues. CDR1 KGHSH and CDR2 LQKENI come from the germline V gene. The J segment lost 0 bases and the V segment lost 3 bases, leaving 4 bases of the junction unmatched. The CDR3: CASSPLTGDSGNTIYF. For the CDR3, the DNA is TGTGCCAGCTCACCGTTGACAGGGGACTCTGGAAACACCATATATTTT. Full variable domain (remainder filled in from reference TRBV18 and TRBJ1-3): NAGVMQNPRHLVRRRGQEARLRCSPMKGHSHVYWYRQLPEEGLKFMVYLQKENIIDESGMPKERFSAEFPKEGPSILRIQQVVRGDSAAYFCASSPLTGDSGNTIYFGEGSWLTVV.

This clone was detected a few times. The chain uses TRBV4-1 and TRBJ1-6, with 7 positions matching TRBD1. The CDR3 extends over 15 amino acids. V was pared by 2 bases and J by 7 bases, with 5 bases of the junction left unmatched. Germline V gives CDR1 MGHRA, CDR2 YSYEKL. The CDR3 sequence: CASSQTRGANSPLHF. The CDR3, as DNA: TGCGCCAGCAGCCAAACCAGGGGGGCGAATTCACCCCTCCACTTT.

This chain uses TRBV18 with TRBJ1-2; D is undetermined. Germline V gene lookup returns CDR1 KGHSH and CDR2 LQKENI. This CDR3 contains 13 residues. Trimming removed 1 base at V and 5 bases at J, with 8 bases between. Here the CDR3 DNA reads TGTGCCAGCTCACCACGGCGGATATATGGCTACACCTTC. Protein sequence: CASSPRRIYGYTF.

V is TRBV9 and J is TRBJ1-5; the D gene is possibly TRBD1 (6 bases). Germline V lookup: CDR1 SGDLS, CDR2 YYNGEE. V gave up 4 bases and J gave up 4 bases, with 18 bases separating them. The CDR3 is 16 amino acids. CDR3 nucleotide sequence: TGTGCCAGCAGCCCGGGGGCGGGGGCCCTTAATCAGCCCCAGCATTTT. Translated: CASSPGAGALNQPQHF.

This clone was recorded only once. Here the CDR3 DNA reads TGTGCCAGCAGTAGACTACCGACTAGCGGGAGAGGTGGAGAGACCCAGTACTTC. Translating it yields CASSRLPTSGRGGETQYF. The J gene is TRBJ2-5, the V gene TRBV28; TRBD2 agrees at 12 bases. The germline gives CDR1 MDHEN, CDR2 SYDVKM. This CDR3 comprises 18 residues. Germline trimming cut 5 bases from V and 4 bases from J; bases unmatched to any gene: 14. The whole variable domain, filled in from reference TRBV28 and TRBJ2-5, reads DVKVTQSSRYLVKRTGEKVFLECVQDMDHENMFWYRQDPGLGLRLIYFSYDVKMKEKGDIPEGYSVSREKKERFSLILESASTNQTSMYLCASSRLPTSGRGGETQYFGPGTRLLVL.

V usage is TRBV29-1 and J usage is TRBJ2-2; 7 bases match TRBD1. Germline V CDR1 and CDR2: SQVTM, ANQGSEA. Unmatched junction bases numbered 12, after V lost 3 bases and J lost 2 bases. This CDR3 has 17 residues. CDR3 in DNA: TGCAGCGTTGAGGGCCTCAGGGGGTTGGACAACACCGGGGAGCTGTTTTTT. Protein product: CSVEGLRGLDNTGELFF.

This chain connects TRBV10-1 to TRBJ2-7, with TRBD1 matching over 9 bases. V dropped 0 bases and J dropped 3; count of bases not matched to a gene: 6. From germline, CDR1 is WNHNN and CDR2 SYGVQD (reference sequence). This CDR3 is 16 amino acids long. CDR3 coding DNA: TGCGCCAGCAGTGAGTCGGTACAGGGGGCTGGCTACGAGCAGTACTTC. This gives the protein CASSESVQGAGYEQYF.

The chain employs TRBV30 and TRBJ1-5; a weak D match, TRBD1 (5 bases). V gave up 0 bases and J gave up 9 bases, with 18 bases separating them. Germline V lookup: CDR1 GTSNPN, CDR2 SVGIG (reference sequence). The CDR3 sequence is 15 residues long. CDR3 DNA sequence: TGTGCCTGGAGTGTCGATGGTGGGGGGTGGGCGCCCCAGCATTTT. This encodes CAWSVDGGGWAPQHF. The complete variable domain, with remaining parts taken from reference TRBV30 and TRBJ1-5, reads SQTIHQWPATLVQPVGSPLSLECTVEGTSNPNLYWYRQAAGRGLQLLFYSVGIGQISSEVPQNLSASRPQDRQFILSSKKLLLSDSGFYLCAWSVDGGGWAPQHFGDGTRLSIL.

The V and J genes are TRBV3-1 (or the pseudogene TRBV3-2) and TRBJ1-2, with TRBD1 matching 7 bases. In germline, CDR1 is LGHDT, CDR2 YNNKEL (reference sequence). This CDR3 spans 14 amino acids. V gave up 6 bases and J gave up 6 bases; unmatched junction bases: 10. This CDR3 reads CASRRQGTENGYTF. The CDR3 nucleotides read TGTGCCAGCAGAAGACAGGGTACAGAAAATGGCTACACCTTC.

Details on this clone: The sample carries other DNA sequences with the same CDR3. This chain uses TRBV5-1 with TRBJ1-1; 7 bases line up with TRBD1. The CDR3 consists of 14 residues. Germline V gives CDR1 SGHRS, CDR2 YFSETQ. J gave up 1 base and V 0 bases, and 0 bases lay outside the gene matches. CDR3 region: CASSLAGGNTEAFF. CDR3 bases: TGCGCCAGCAGCTTGGCAGGGGGGAACACTGAAGCTTTCTTT.

The chain combines TRBV27 with TRBJ1-5; D unclear. V shed 4 bases and J shed 0 bases, with 10 bases lying between them. This CDR3 contains 15 residues. Germline V CDR1 and CDR2: MNHEY, SMNVEV (reference sequence). The CDR3 protein is CASSSAGPSNQPQHF. In DNA, the CDR3 is TGTGCCAGCAGTTCGGCGGGTCCTAGCAATCAGCCCCAGCATTTT.

The chain recombines TRBV7-9 with TRBJ1-1; tentative D call: TRBD1 (5 bases). The CDR3 length is 16 residues. Between the trimmed V and J ends, which lost 1 base and 3 bases, there was a span of 15 bases. The germline V gene has CDR1 SEHNR and CDR2 FQNEAQ (reference sequence). The CDR3 loop is CASSLGQILFDTEAFF. In DNA, the CDR3 is TGTGCCAGCAGCTTAGGACAGATCCTTTTTGACACTGAAGCTTTCTTT.

This chain connects TRBV2 to TRBJ1-5, with D unresolved. V lost 4 bases, J lost 5 bases, and 3 bases lay in between. The CDR3 sequence is 11 residues long. The germline gives CDR1 SNHLY, CDR2 FYNNEI. In DNA form, the CDR3 reads TGTGCCAGCAGTGCCGATCAGCCCCAGCATTTT. As protein: CASSADQPQHF.

The rearrangement joins TRBV4-1 to TRBJ2-7, with D unclear. Germline V gives CDR1 MGHRA, CDR2 YSYEKL. CDR3 length: 14 amino acids. V lost 0 bases to trimming and J lost 3 bases, with 9 bases between them. The CDR3 sequence: CASSQDGRDYEQYF. DNA of the CDR3: TGCGCCAGCAGCCAAGATGGGCGCGACTACGAGCAGTACTTC.

The rearrangement joins TRBV6-5 to TRBJ1-2, with 9 bases lining up with TRBD1. The germline V gene has CDR1 MNHEY and CDR2 SVGAGI. Trimming at V came to 6 bases and at J to 2 bases, leaving 4 bases not matched to a gene. This CDR3 is built from 14 residues. CDR3 protein: CASSGTGRNYGYTF. The CDR3 DNA reads TGTGCCAGCAGCGGGACAGGGAGGAACTATGGCTACACCTTC.

The chain couples TRBV4-1 to TRBJ1-4, with a possible D match to TRBD1 (6 bases). The germline CDR1 and CDR2 sequences are MGHRA and YSYEKL. Deletions cut 1 base from V and 0 bases from J, with 12 bases between. The CDR3 is made up of 17 amino acids. CDR3: CASSQGRTVATNEKLFF. In nucleotides, the CDR3 is TGCGCCAGCAGCCAAGGGAGGACAGTTGCAACTAATGAAAAACTGTTTTTT.

The chain recombines TRBV4-1 with TRBJ2-1, with D unclear. Germline V gene sequence: CDR1 MGHRA, CDR2 YSYEKL. The CDR3 sequence is 12 residues long. Trimming pared 4 bases from V and 2 bases from J, leaving 3 bases between. The CDR3: CASSLTYNEQFF. The CDR3 DNA sequence: TGCGCCAGCAGCCTAACCTACAATGAGCAGTTCTTC.

Only one count was recorded for this clone. The chain recombines TRBV27 with TRBJ1-2; D is undetermined. Trimming took 5 bases from V and 3 from J, leaving 13 bases between them. Germline values: CDR1 MNHEY, CDR2 SMNVEV (reference sequence). The CDR3 is made up of 14 amino acids. DNA of the CDR3: TGTGCCAGCAGTCCGCTACCCGACTACTATGGCTACACCTTC. The encoded protein is CASSPLPDYYGYTF.